This T cell receptor (beta chain) was documented in a study of blood T cell repertoires in COVID-19. This CDR3 is built from 15 residues. With 9 bases clipped from V and 6 bases from J, the junction kept 14 bases outside the gene matches. The germline V gene has CDR1 SNHLY and CDR2 FYNNEI. TCRdb keeps only in-frame clones here, not all; method: immunoSEQ multiplex PCR. The data contain roughly 90,000 clones, 80% of them singletons. The chain recombines TRBV2 with TRBJ2-4; 7 bases are shared with TRBD1. Sequencing used peripheral blood. This TCR came from a woman between 65 and 79 years old with acute or convalescent COVID-19. The CDR3 is CASMKGQGDSNIQYF. CDR3 nucleotide sequence: TGTGCCAGTATGAAAGGGCAGGGGGATTCAAACATTCAGTACTTC.